This passage covers 22 T cell receptor beta chains from one sample sequenced in a study of T cells in Graves' hyperthyroidism and ophthalmopathy. Amplification yielded TCR beta CDR3 regions, with RNA transcripts as the source. When the TCR CDR3 underwent first-round RT-PCR, the HTBI primer set was used. TCRdb recomputed calls from the multiplex PCR reads with MiXCR, one row per CDR3 protein. The sample contains about 520,000 distinct CDR3 sequences, roughly a quarter of which appear only once. Sequencing was carried out using blood. These receptors were collected from a woman in her twenties or thirties with Graves' ophthalmopathy.

There are many counts of this clonotype. CDR3 DNA: TGCAGCGTTGAAGGAGACAGGCGAGCTAACTATGGCTACACCTTC. Its protein is CSVEGDRRANYGYTF. This chain connects TRBV29-1 to TRBJ1-2, with a possible D match to TRBD1 (6 bases). CDR1 is SQVTM, CDR2 ANQGSEA, per germline. This CDR3 region has 15 residues. With 1 base removed from V and 0 bases from J, the gap between germline ends came to 12 bases.

The table lists this clonotype with a few counts. V gene TRBV7-9 combines with J gene TRBJ1-5; 7 positions agree with TRBD1. Unmatched junction bases numbered 9, after V lost 5 bases and J lost 5 bases. CDR3 length equals 15 residues. The germline CDR1 and CDR2 sequences are SEHNR and FQNEAQ (reference sequence). The CDR3 DNA reads TGTGCCAGCAGCCCGACAGGGTTGGGATATCAGCCCCAGCATTTT. Amino acids: CASSPTGLGYQPQHF. Supplemented by reference TRBV7-9 and TRBJ1-5, the full variable domain reads DTGVSQNPRHKITKRGQNVTFRCDPISEHNRLYWYRQTLGQGPEFLTYFQNEAQLEKSRLLSDRFSAERPKGSFSTLEIQRTEQGDSAMYLCASSPTGLGYQPQHFGDGTRLSIL.

This clonotype was recorded at least ten times. This chain links TRBV28 with TRBJ2-7, with D hard to call. The CDR3 consists of 15 residues. Looked up from germline, CDR1 is MDHEN and CDR2 is SYDVKM. Between the trimmed V and J ends, which lost 5 bases and 5 bases, there was a span of 19 bases. DNA of the CDR3: TGTGCCAGCAGTCCTATCCCGGTGGATCCGAACGAGCAGTACTTC. Translated, it gives CASSPIPVDPNEQYF.

The table lists this clonotype with many counts. The V and J genes are TRBV19 and TRBJ1-2, with 10 bases aligning to TRBD1. Germline lookup yields CDR1 LNHDA and CDR2 SQIVND (reference sequence). Unmatched junction bases numbered 3, after V lost 6 bases and J lost 5 bases. This CDR3 has 13 amino acids. CDR3 sequence: CASREGQGYGYTF. CDR3 coding DNA: TGTGCCAGTAGGGAGGGACAGGGGTATGGCTACACCTTC.

With regard to this clonotype: As the CDR3 is not closed by the conserved phenylalanine or tryptophan, this likely results from a read error. The chain is built from TRBV7-2 and TRBJ1-1, with 12 bases identical to TRBD1. Germline CDR1 is SGHTA and CDR2 is FQGNSA. CDR3 size: 14 residues. The trim removed 5 bases at V and 5 bases at J, leaving 3 bases unmatched. The CDR3 bases are TGTGCCAGCAGCCGGGACAGGGGGCTAACTGAAGCTTTCTAT. Amino acids: CASSRDRGLTEAFY.

This clonotype was detected ten times or more. The chain has TRBV6-1 and TRBJ1-3, with D perhaps matching TRBD1 (5 bases). CDR3 length: 14 residues. Trimming pared 7 bases from V and 0 bases from J, leaving 10 bases between. CDR1 and CDR2 from the germline V gene are MNHNS and SASEGT. The CDR3 sequence is CASIQGLSGNTIYF. The DNA for the CDR3 is TGTGCCAGCATTCAGGGCCTCTCTGGAAACACCATATATTTT.

The chain has TRBV2 and TRBJ1-2; 8 nucleotides agree with TRBD1. CDR1 SNHLY and CDR2 FYNNEI come from the germline V gene. This CDR3 region has 14 residues. The trim removed 1 base at V and 7 bases at J, leaving 5 bases unmatched. In nucleotides, the CDR3 is TGTGCCAGCAGTGAAGAACAGGGGGGAGGTGGCTACACCTTC. Its protein is CASSEEQGGGGYTF. Looking up the rest from reference TRBV2 and TRBJ1-2 gives the full variable domain: EPEVTQTPSHQVTQMGQEVILRCVPISNHLYFYWYRQILGQKVEFLVSFYNNEISEKSEIFDDQFSVERPDGSNFTLKIRSTKLEDSAMYFCASSEEQGGGGYTFGSGTRLTVV.

The chain joins TRBV19 to TRBJ1-2; possible D gene TRBD1, 5 bases. Between the trimmed V and J ends, which lost 9 bases and 3 bases, there was a span of 23 bases. Germline V gives CDR1 LNHDA, CDR2 SQIVND (reference sequence). This CDR3 has 16 residues. The CDR3, as DNA: TGTGCCAGCCAACCCGCCGATAAGGGACCCTACTATGGCTACACCTTC. This sequence encodes CASQPADKGPYYGYTF.

This clonotype has at least ten counts. V is TRBV15 and J is TRBJ1-5, with 7 bases matching TRBD1. Germline lookup yields CDR1 LNHNV and CDR2 YYDKDF (reference sequence). The CDR3 is made up of 15 amino acids. After removal of 1 base from V and 6 bases from J, the junction contained 6 bases not matched to a gene. For the CDR3, the DNA is TGTGCCACCAGCAGAGGAGGGGGCGTAGGTCAGCCCCAGCATTTT. As protein: CATSRGGGVGQPQHF.

This clonotype was counted between two and nine times. The CDR3 protein is CASSQADGGLTYEQYF. The CDR3, as DNA: TGTGCCAGCAGCCAAGCCGACGGGGGACTCACCTACGAGCAGTACTTC. This chain connects TRBV4-2 to TRBJ2-7, with a possible D match to TRBD2 (6 bases). The CDR3 consists of 16 residues. The V end was cut by 1 base, the J end by 2 bases, with 15 bases between. Germline V gene lookup returns CDR1 LGHNA and CDR2 YNFKEQ.

This clonotype has at least ten counts. The chain employs TRBV5-6 and TRBJ1-1, with D perhaps matching TRBD1 (5 bases). This CDR3 is built from 18 residues. V was pared by 2 bases and J by 4 bases, with 24 bases between. Per the germline V gene, CDR1 is SGHDT and CDR2 is YYEEEE. For the CDR3, the DNA is TGTGCCAGCAGCTTTCGCGCGGGGGAGGGCTCGAGGGGCACTGAAGCTTTCTTT. Its protein product is CASSFRAGEGSRGTEAFF.

This clonotype was counted at least ten times. This rearrangement joins TRBV7-6 to TRBJ2-7, with 9 bases aligning to TRBD1. J was trimmed by 5 bases and V by 4 bases; bases with no gene match: 6. The CDR3 is 14 amino acids. In germline, CDR1 is SGHVS, CDR2 FNYEAQ. The CDR3 DNA follows: TGTGCCAGCAGCTCCCCGGGACAGGGACACGAGCAGTACTTC. As protein: CASSSPGQGHEQYF.

V and J are TRBV4-2 and TRBJ2-5; 7 nucleotides align to TRBD2. Germline CDR1 reads LGHNA; CDR2 reads YNFKEQ. This CDR3 contains 20 residues. Losses at the gene ends were 4 bases for V and 2 bases for J; bases not matched to a gene: 22. The CDR3 sequence is CASSPTPTRDSWGGQETQYF. CDR3 bases: TGTGCCAGCAGCCCAACCCCAACCCGTGACTCTTGGGGGGGGCAAGAGACCCAGTACTTC.

In this sample, this clonotype turned up many times. V is TRBV4-1 and J is TRBJ2-2, with 13 bases identical to TRBD2. Losses at the gene ends were 3 bases for V and 0 bases for J; bases not matched to a gene: 4. CDR1 MGHRA and CDR2 YSYEKL come from the germline V gene. The CDR3 totals 18 residues. The DNA of the CDR3 is TGCGCCAGCAGCCACCCGGGACTAGCGGGATCGAACACCGGGGAGCTGTTTTTT. Translated: CASSHPGLAGSNTGELFF.

This clonotype was recorded many times. The chain recombines TRBV7-3 with TRBJ1-1; tentative D call: TRBD1 (6 bases). Germline CDR1 is SGHTA and CDR2 is FQGTGA. The V and J ends lost 5 bases and 4 bases respectively, with 11 bases between them. This CDR3 spans 13 amino acids. The CDR3 here is CASSETGFTEAFF. The CDR3 DNA follows: TGTGCCAGCAGCGAAACAGGGTTCACTGAAGCTTTCTTT.

This chain uses TRBV5-5 with TRBJ1-2; 8 nucleotides agree with TRBD1. Germline V gene data show CDR1 as SGHKS and CDR2 as YYEKEE (reference sequence). This CDR3 is built from 15 residues. V was clipped by 2 bases and J by 8 bases; unmatched bases: 11. The CDR3 is CASSFTTGGMEGYTF. CDR3 in DNA: TGTGCCAGCAGCTTTACTACAGGGGGAATGGAGGGCTACACCTTC. Combining the CDR3 with reference TRBV5-5 and TRBJ1-2 gives the whole variable domain DAGVTQSPTHLIKTRGQQVTLRCSPISGHKSVSWYQQVLGQGPQFIFQYYEKEERGRGNFPDRFSARQFPNYSSELNVNALLLGDSALYLCASSFTTGGMEGYTFGSGTRLTVV.

This clonotype was seen more than once but under ten times. V is TRBV20-1 and J is TRBJ1-5; 8 nucleotides match TRBD1. The CDR3 runs to 16 residues. The ends lost 2 bases at V and 4 bases at J; junction bases unmatched: 10. The germline gives CDR1 DFQATT, CDR2 SNEGSKA (reference sequence). CDR3 sequence (DNA): TGCAGTGCTAGAAGTCAGGGGGCGATAGGAAATCAGCCCCAGCATTTT. Protein product: CSARSQGAIGNQPQHF.

This clonotype showed up many times. The chain joins TRBV6-1 to TRBJ2-7; 7 bases match TRBD1. Germline V gene sequence: CDR1 MNHNS, CDR2 SASEGT. Trimming removed 5 bases from V and 4 bases from J; junction bases left unmatched: 8. The CDR3 runs 14 residues. The DNA for the CDR3 is TGTGCCAGCAGTCAGACAGGGCCGCCGTACGAGCAGTACTTC. Amino acids: CASSQTGPPYEQYF.

In this sample, this clonotype turned up many times. The chain recombines TRBV6-1 with TRBJ2-5; TRBD2 is a possible D gene (6 bases). CDR1 is MNHNS, CDR2 SASEGT, per germline. The CDR3 is made up of 14 amino acids. The germline V and J ends were trimmed by 8 bases and 4 bases, with 17 bases remaining between them. The CDR3 nucleotides are TGTGCCAGCTCTCATGGGGGGAGCGGAGAGACCCAGTACTTC. It encodes CASSHGGSGETQYF.

In this sample, this clonotype turned up many times. This sequence joins TRBV3-1 and TRBJ2-7; D may be TRBD2 (5 bases). With 9 bases removed from V and 3 bases from J, the gap between germline ends came to 15 bases. The CDR3 has 13 residues. Germline lookup yields CDR1 LGHDT and CDR2 YNNKEL (reference sequence). In nucleotides, the CDR3 is TGTGCCAGTCGGACGTCCCGGGACTACGAGCAGTACTTC. Amino acids: CASRTSRDYEQYF.

The CDR3 region is CASSGHYTGELFF. CDR3 sequence (DNA): TGTGCCAGCAGTGGGCATTACACCGGGGAGCTGTTTTTT. This chain links TRBV27 with TRBJ2-2; the D is unclear. This CDR3 has 13 amino acids. The V gene's germline CDR1 is MNHEY and CDR2 SMNVEV (reference sequence). The V end lost 5 bases, the J end lost 3 bases, and 7 bases lay between the germline ends.

This clonotype was recorded many times. The chain recombines TRBV6-1 with TRBJ2-2; D is unresolved. The CDR3 loop spans 15 amino acids. CDR1 MNHNS and CDR2 SASEGT come from the germline V gene. Trimming took 2 bases from V and 2 from J, leaving 9 bases between them. CDR3 coding DNA: TGTGCCAGCAGTGAATATTACGGCAACACCGGGGAGCTGTTTTTT. This sequence encodes CASSEYYGNTGELFF.